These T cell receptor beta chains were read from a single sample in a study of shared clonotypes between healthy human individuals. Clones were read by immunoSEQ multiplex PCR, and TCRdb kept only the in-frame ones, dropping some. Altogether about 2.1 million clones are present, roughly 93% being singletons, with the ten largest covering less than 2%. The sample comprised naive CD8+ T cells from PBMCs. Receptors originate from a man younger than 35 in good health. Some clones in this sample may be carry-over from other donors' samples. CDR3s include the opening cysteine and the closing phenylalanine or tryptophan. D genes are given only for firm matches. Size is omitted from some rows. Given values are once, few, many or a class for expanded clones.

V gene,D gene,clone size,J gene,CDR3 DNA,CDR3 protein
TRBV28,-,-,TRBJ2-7,TGTGCCAGCAGTTTATCCCTCGGGGCGGCGGGCTACGAGCAGTACTTC,CASSLSLGAAGYEQYF
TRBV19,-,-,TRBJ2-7,TGTGCCAGTAGTATTGGGACCTCCATCTACGAGCAGTACTTC,CASSIGTSIYEQYF
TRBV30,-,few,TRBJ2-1,TGTGCCTGGAGTGTAAACAATGAGCAGTTCTTC,CAWSVNNEQFF
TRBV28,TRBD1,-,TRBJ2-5,TGTGCCAGCAGGGGCCTAGGCAGGGGGCATCCTAGTGGGGAGACCCAGTACTTC,CASRGLGRGHPSGETQYF
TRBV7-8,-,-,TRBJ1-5,TGTGCCAGCAGCTTAGCGGTCCGGGGGAGCAATCAGCCCCAGCATTTT,CASSLAVRGSNQPQHF
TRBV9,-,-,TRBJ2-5,TGTGCCAGCAGCCCCCAGGACCCCAAAGAGACCCAGTACTTC,CASSPQDPKETQYF
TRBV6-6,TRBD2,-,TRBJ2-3,TGTGCCAGCGGGGCGGGAGGGAAAGATACGCAGTATTTT,CASGAGGKDTQYF
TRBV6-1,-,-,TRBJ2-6,TGTGCCAGCAGTGGGGGGCGGGGGTCCTCTGGGGCCAACGTCCTGACTTTC,CASSGGRGSSGANVLTF
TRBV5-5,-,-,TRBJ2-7,TGTGCCAGCAGCCTAAAATACTACGAGCAGTACTTC,CASSLKYYEQYF
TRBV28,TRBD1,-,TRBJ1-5,TGTGCCAGCAGTTCCGACAGGGAGAATCAGCCCCAGCATTTT,CASSSDRENQPQHF
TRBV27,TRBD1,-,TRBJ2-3,TGTGCCAGCAGTTTAATTCAGGCCCTCGGACAGGACACAGATACGCAGTATTTT,CASSLIQALGQDTDTQYF
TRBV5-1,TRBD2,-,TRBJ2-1,TGCGCCAGCAGCTCAGGGCGGGAGAGGAATGAGCAGTTCTTC,CASSSGRERNEQFF
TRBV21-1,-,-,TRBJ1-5,TGTGCCAGCAGCAATGGGAGGGGCGGACACCAGCCCCAGCATTTT,CASSNGRGGHQPQHF
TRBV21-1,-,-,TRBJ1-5,TGTGCCAGCTACCGTAGCAATCAGCCCCAGCATTTT,CASYRSNQPQHF
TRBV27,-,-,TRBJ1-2,TGTGCCAGCAGTTTATCTTCACGGGGAGGAGGCTACACCTTC,CASSLSSRGGGYTF
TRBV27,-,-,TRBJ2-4,TGTGCCAGCAGACTAGGCGGATACCCCGAAAACATTCAGTACTTC,CASRLGGYPENIQYF
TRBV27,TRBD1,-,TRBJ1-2,TGTGCCAGCAGTTTATTACATGAACTAGACAGGGGCCTCCATGGCTACACCTTC,CASSLLHELDRGLHGYTF